These T cell receptor beta chains were read from a single sample in a study of somatic mutations in cytotoxic T cells in rheumatoid arthritis. Profiled with immunoSEQ multiplex PCR; TCRdb holds only in-frame clones, not every one. The table has tens of thousands of clones, around 90% seen once. Input material: CD8+ T cells sorted from blood. All receptors come from an adult with rheumatoid arthritis. Each CDR3 is given with its conserved first and last residue. The order of the fields is D gene, clone size, V gene, J gene, CDR3 DNA, CDR3 protein. D genes are given only for firm matches. Clone sizes are given selectively: once, few, many, or a class where the clone is expanded.

TRBD1,.,TRBV29-1,TRBJ1-2,TGCAGCGATCGACAGGGAGGGTCCTATGGCTACACCTTC,CSDRQGGSYGYTF
TRBD2,.,TRBV29-1,TRBJ2-7,TGCAGCGTTGCCGCTAGCGGGGGAACCTACGAGCAGTACTTC,CSVAASGGTYEQYF
.,.,TRBV10-3,TRBJ2-7,TGTGCCATCAGTGAGTCTCAGGCCTCTAGCTCCTACGAGCAGTACTTC,CAISESQASSSYEQYF
TRBD1,.,TRBV6-5,TRBJ1-2,TGTGCCAGCAGCGGACAGGGAGGAGGGCATGGCTACACCTTC,CASSGQGGGHGYTF
.,.,TRBV11-2,TRBJ1-4,TGTGCCAGCAGCTTAGGGACCACAACCTGGGAAAAACTGTTTTTT,CASSLGTTTWEKLFF
.,.,TRBV15,TRBJ2-1,TGTGCCACCAGCATAATTCGAAGCTCCTACAATGAGCAGTTCTTC,CATSIIRSSYNEQFF
.,.,TRBV4-1,TRBJ2-3,TGCGCCAGCAGCTTGGAGGCTAGCACAGATACGCAGTATTTT,CASSLEASTDTQYF
.,.,TRBV30,TRBJ2-7,TGTGCCTGGACAGTAGGGGGTTTTATGAGTGAGCAGTACTTC,CAWTVGGFMSEQYF
.,.,TRBV7-8,TRBJ1-1,TGTGCCAGCAGCTTTAGCGTCCAACGGGGCTACACTGAAGCTTTCTTT,CASSFSVQRGYTEAFF
.,once,TRBV19,TRBJ2-7,TGTGCCAGTAGTGTCTCCCGGGACCGTAGCTACGAGCAGTACTTC,CASSVSRDRSYEQYF
TRBD1,.,TRBV4-1,TRBJ2-7,TGCGCCAGCAGCATATCTCGGACAGGGTCCTACGAGCAGTACTTC,CASSISRTGSYEQYF
TRBD2,.,TRBV9,TRBJ2-1,TGTGCCAGCAGCGCGAACCAGCGGGAGGGTTATGAGCAGTTCTTC,CASSANQREGYEQFF
TRBD2,.,TRBV7-9,TRBJ2-7,TGTGCCAGCAGTCAGCCAGCGGGGGGCAGGGAGCAGTACTTC,CASSQPAGGREQYF
TRBD1,once,TRBV9,TRBJ1-6,TGTGCCAGCAGCGCAACAGGGGCCGATAATTCACCCCTCCACTTT,CASSATGADNSPLHF
.,.,TRBV18,TRBJ2-2,TGTGCCAGCTCACCAAGGTCTACGCCAGGGGCGAACACCGGGGAGCTGTTTTTT,CASSPRSTPGANTGELFF
.,.,TRBV10-3,TRBJ1-1,TGTGCCATCAGTACAATGACAGGGAACACTGAAGCTTTCTTT,CAISTMTGNTEAFF
.,.,TRBV29-1,TRBJ2-6,TGCAGCGTTGCAGGACGGGCTCGAGACTCTGGGGCCAACGTCCTGACTTTC,CSVAGRARDSGANVLTF
.,.,TRBV29-1,TRBJ2-7,TGCAGCGTTGAGACGACAGAGTCCTACGAGCAGTACTTC,CSVETTESYEQYF
.,.,TRBV6-5,TRBJ2-1,TGTGCCAGCAGTTACTCTGCGACAGCAGAGGAGCAGTTCTTC,CASSYSATAEEQFF